The rows below give T cell receptor beta chains drawn from one sample of a study of cytomegalovirus exposure and HLA in healthy donors. Sequenced by immunoSEQ multiplex PCR; TCRdb stores in-frame clones only, minus some. The sample consists of about 90,000 clones, roughly 84% of them appearing once. Material: PBMCs. These TCRs come from a man between 18 and 29 years old in good health and CMV-seronegative. The CDR3 runs from the conserved cysteine through the conserved F or W. The D gene is left open where the match is weak.

CDR3: CASSREGVNTEAFF
DNA: TGTGCCAGTAGTAGGGAGGGGGTGAACACTGAAGCTTTCTTT
V: TRBV19
length: 14
J: TRBJ1-1
D: -

CDR3: CASRRQGVDKNIQYF
DNA: TGTGCCAGCAGACGACAGGGGGTGGACAAAAACATTCAGTACTTC
V: TRBV6-5
length: 15
J: TRBJ2-4
D: TRBD1

CDR3: CASSFLGTDTEAFF
DNA: TGCGCCAGCAGCTTTCTGGGCACCGACACTGAAGCTTTCTTT
V: TRBV5-1
length: 14
J: TRBJ1-1
D: -

CDR3: CASSLVRQAYSNQPQHF
DNA: TGTGCCAGCAGCTTGGTAAGACAGGCTTATAGCAATCAGCCCCAGCATTTT
V: TRBV5-8
length: 17
J: TRBJ1-5
D: -

CDR3: CSVEGIEGGDEQFF
DNA: TGCAGCGTTGAAGGAATAGAGGGGGGGGATGAGCAGTTCTTC
V: TRBV29-1
length: 14
J: TRBJ2-1
D: -

CDR3: CASRPRTSGRWNTQYF
DNA: TGTGCCAGCCGCCCGCGGACTAGCGGGAGGTGGAATACGCAGTATTTT
V: TRBV14
length: 16
J: TRBJ2-3
D: TRBD2

CDR3: CASSNGRQGAWGFF
DNA: TGTGCCAGCAGTAACGGTCGGCAGGGGGCTTGGGGTTTCTTT
V: TRBV6-1
length: 14
J: TRBJ1-1
D: TRBD1

CDR3: CAWSGSSNQPQHF
DNA: TGTGCCTGGAGTGGCAGTTCCAATCAGCCCCAGCATTTT
V: TRBV30
length: 13
J: TRBJ1-5
D: -

CDR3: CSVGPGVYNEQFF
DNA: TGCAGCGTTGGGCCAGGGGTGTACAATGAGCAGTTCTTC
V: TRBV29-1
length: 13
J: TRBJ2-1
D: -

CDR3: CASRDRGHGGELFF
DNA: TGCGCCAGCAGGGACAGGGGGCATGGCGGGGAGCTGTTTTTT
V: TRBV10-2
length: 14
J: TRBJ2-2
D: TRBD1

CDR3: CASSLQGFYGYTF
DNA: TGCGCCAGCAGCCTACAGGGATTTTATGGCTACACCTTC
V: TRBV5-1
length: 13
J: TRBJ1-2
D: -

CDR3: CASSHRDSNQPQHF
DNA: TGTGCCAGCAGTCACCGAGATAGCAATCAGCCCCAGCATTTT
V: TRBV27
length: 14
J: TRBJ1-5
D: -

CDR3: CASTYGGQGGNQPQHF
DNA: TGTGCCAGCACCTACGGGGGTCAGGGCGGCAATCAGCCCCAGCATTTT
V: TRBV6-6
length: 16
J: TRBJ1-5
D: -

CDR3: CSAREDRPHHF
DNA: TGCAGTGCTAGAGAGGACAGGCCCCACCACTTC
V: TRBV20-1
length: 11
J: TRBJ1-2
D: TRBD1

CDR3: CASSPGTGGRYGYTF
DNA: TGTGCCAGCAGCCCCGGCACAGGGGGTAGGTATGGCTACACCTTC
V: TRBV4-2
length: 15
J: TRBJ1-2
D: TRBD1

CDR3: CASGRWRAGEQFF
DNA: TGTGCCAGTGGGCGATGGAGGGCTGGTGAGCAGTTCTTC
V: TRBV19
length: 13
J: TRBJ2-1
D: -

CDR3: CASSALRGSYEQYF
DNA: TGTGCCAGCAGTGCCCTCCGGGGATCCTACGAGCAGTACTTC
V: TRBV6-1
length: 14
J: TRBJ2-7
D: -

CDR3: CASSPRTSGSTGANVLTF
DNA: TGTGCCAGCAGCCCACGGACTAGCGGGAGTACAGGGGCCAACGTCCTGACTTTC
V: TRBV7-8
length: 18
J: TRBJ2-6
D: TRBD2

CDR3: CASSQGLAGTNNEQFF
DNA: TGCGCCAGCAGCCAAGGTTTAGCGGGCACCAACAATGAGCAGTTCTTC
V: TRBV4-1
length: 16
J: TRBJ2-1
D: TRBD2

CDR3: CASRGGVTEAFF
DNA: TGTGCCAGTAGAGGAGGGGTCACTGAAGCTTTCTTT
V: TRBV19
length: 12
J: TRBJ1-1
D: -

CDR3: CAWSGISGRPQHF
DNA: TGTGCCTGGAGTGGGATAAGCGGTCGGCCCCAGCATTTT
V: TRBV30
length: 13
J: TRBJ1-5
D: -

CDR3: CASSHKGDRMNTEAFF
DNA: TGCGCCAGCAGCCATAAAGGGGACAGGATGAACACTGAAGCTTTCTTT
V: TRBV4-1
length: 16
J: TRBJ1-1
D: TRBD1

CDR3: CASSTRDGRETQYF
DNA: TGCGCCAGCAGCACCCGGGACGGGAGAGAGACCCAGTACTTC
V: TRBV5-1
length: 14
J: TRBJ2-5
D: -